This entry lists 25 T cell receptor beta chains sequenced from one sample in a study of T cells in Graves' hyperthyroidism and ophthalmopathy. RNA transcripts gave rise to amplified TCR beta CDR3 regions. The HTBI primer set served for first-round RT-PCR of the TCR CDR3. TCRdb redid the calling of the multiplex PCR reads with MiXCR, one entry per CDR3 protein. The sample holds approximately 430,000 distinct CDR3 sequences, about 15% seen once. Material for sequencing was blood. These receptors all come from a woman under 30 with Graves' hyperthyroidism.

This clonotype was found a few times. V is TRBV12-3 or TRBV12-4 and J is TRBJ2-5; D is uncertain. The CDR3 length is 13 residues. V was shortened by 3 bases and J by 5 bases, with 10 bases between the two germline ends. This CDR3 reads CASSLSVRETQYF. The CDR3 DNA is TGTGCCAGCAGTTTGTCTGTTAGGGAGACCCAGTACTTC.

This clonotype was detected ten times or more. This rearrangement joins TRBV3-1 to TRBJ2-1; D possibly corresponds to TRBD1 (6 bases). CDR3 length equals 11 residues. V lost 2 bases, J lost 10 bases, and 6 bases lay in between. CDR1 and CDR2 (germline): LGHDT, YNNKEL (reference sequence). CDR3 DNA sequence: TGTGCCAGCAGCCAACAGGGGGAGCAGTTCTTC. Its translation is CASSQQGEQFF.

This clonotype was seen at least ten times. The CDR3 sequence: CASSLAPVADTQYF. The DNA for the CDR3 is TGTGCCAGCAGTTTGGCCCCGGTCGCAGATACGCAGTATTTT. The J gene is TRBJ2-3, the V gene TRBV27; D remains ambiguous. CDR3 length: 14 residues. Trimming took off 3 bases at V and 4 bases at J, with 11 bases between the two ends. Germline loops: CDR1 MNHEY, CDR2 SMNVEV (reference sequence).

This clonotype has ten or more counts. V and J are TRBV2 and TRBJ2-1; D remains ambiguous. The CDR3 has 14 amino acids. Trimming took 10 bases from V and 0 from J, leaving 13 bases between them. The germline CDR1 and CDR2 sequences are SNHLY and FYNNEI. The chain's CDR3 is CAIRTLSSYNEQFF. DNA for the CDR3: TGTGCCATCCGGACCCTAAGCTCCTACAATGAGCAGTTCTTC. The full variable domain, in which reference TRBV2 and TRBJ2-1 provide the parts outside the CDR3, is EPEVTQTPSHQVTQMGQEVILRCVPISNHLYFYWYRQILGQKVEFLVSFYNNEISEKSEIFDDQFSVERPDGSNFTLKIRSTKLEDSAMYFCAIRTLSSYNEQFFGPGTRLTVL.

This clonotype was detected a few times. The V gene is TRBV9, the J gene TRBJ1-3, with D possibly TRBD1 on 5 matching bases. Trimming took off 5 bases at V and 1 base at J, with 10 bases between the two ends. The CDR3 loop spans 14 amino acids. Germline V gene lookup returns CDR1 SGDLS and CDR2 YYNGEE. CDR3 amino acids: CASSSSGSGNTIYF. The CDR3 nucleotides are TGTGCCAGCAGTTCTTCAGGGTCTGGAAACACCATATATTTT. Looking up the rest from reference TRBV9 and TRBJ1-3 gives the full variable domain: DSGVTQTPKHLITATGQRVTLRCSPRSGDLSVYWYQQSLDQGLQFLIQYYNGEERAKGNILERFSAQQFPDLHSELNLSSLELGDSALYFCASSSSGSGNTIYFGEGSWLTVV.

The chain recombines TRBV30 with TRBJ1-5, with 9 bases fitting TRBD1. Germline assignment: CDR1 GTSNPN and CDR2 SVGIG (reference sequence). V lost 1 base, J lost 5 bases, and 6 bases stayed unmatched. The CDR3 covers 15 residues. The CDR3 is CAWSAGTGTDQPQHF. The CDR3 coding sequence is TGTGCCTGGAGTGCCGGGACAGGGACAGATCAGCCCCAGCATTTT.

The chain is built from TRBV6-1 and TRBJ2-2; 10 bases map to TRBD1. The CDR3 is made up of 16 amino acids. The V gene end was trimmed by 7 bases and the J gene end by 2 bases; junction bases not matched to a gene: 7. Germline lookup yields CDR1 MNHNS and CDR2 SASEGT. CDR3 nucleotide sequence: TGTGCCAGCATCTTTCGACAGGGGGCTAACACCGGGGAGCTGTTTTTT. Residues: CASIFRQGANTGELFF.

This clonotype was detected many times. The junction departs from germline at one end; a sequencing error may be responsible. This sequence joins TRBV7-7 and TRBJ2-5; D gene unclear. CDR3 length equals 16 residues. CDR1 and CDR2 (germline): SSHAT, FNYEAQ (reference sequence). The CDR3 protein is CASSLGALNPQETQYF. The CDR3 DNA follows: TGTGCTAGCAGCTTAGGAGCCTTAAACCCCCAAGAGACCCAGTACTTC.

This clonotype was picked up many times. CDR3 in amino acids: CASSRTEVAEAFF. CDR3 DNA sequence: TGTGCCAGCTCTCGCACAGAGGTTGCTGAAGCTTTCTTT. The rearrangement joins TRBV18 to TRBJ1-1; D gene ambiguous. CDR3 length: 13 amino acids. Between the trimmed V and J ends, which lost 6 bases and 6 bases, there was a span of 14 bases. CDR1 is KGHSH, CDR2 LQKENI, per germline. Full variable domain (missing parts from reference TRBV18 and TRBJ1-1): NAGVMQNPRHLVRRRGQEARLRCSPMKGHSHVYWYRQLPEEGLKFMVYLQKENIIDESGMPKERFSAEFPKEGPSILRIQQVVRGDSAAYFCASSRTEVAEAFFGQGTRLTVV.

The sample holds a few counts of this clonotype. The chain links TRBV4-1 to TRBJ2-3; D unresolved. Looked up from germline, CDR1 is MGHRA and CDR2 is YSYEKL. Deletions cut 2 bases from V and 0 bases from J, with 12 bases between. This CDR3 is 16 amino acids long. CDR3 sequence (DNA): TGCGCCAGCAGCCAACAGCTCCTTGGGAGCACAGATACGCAGTATTTT. It is translated as CASSQQLLGSTDTQYF.

This clonotype was recorded many times. The J gene is TRBJ1-4, the V gene TRBV7-2; TRBD1 aligns across 7 bases. Germline assignment: CDR1 SGHTA and CDR2 FQGNSA. V shed 10 bases, J shed 1 base, and the junction held 12 bases outside the gene matches. This CDR3 is built from 16 residues. The CDR3 DNA follows: TGTGCCACCCAGAGGAGGGGGCGAGGAACTAATGAAAAACTGTTTTTT. It specifies CATQRRGRGTNEKLFF.

This clonotype was counted ten times or more. This chain connects TRBV6-6 to TRBJ2-5, with TRBD1 matching 10 bases. Per germline, CDR1 MNHNY and CDR2 SVGAGI (reference sequence). The CDR3 contains 14 residues. J lost 5 bases, V lost 3 bases, and 3 bases had no gene match. CDR3 nucleotide sequence: TGTGCCAGCAGTTATTCGGACAGGGGGGAGACCCAGTACTTC. Translating it yields CASSYSDRGETQYF.

This clonotype has at least ten counts. V and J are TRBV5-6 and TRBJ2-3; TRBD2 agrees at 7 bases. The CDR3 is made up of 15 amino acids. The germline V gene has CDR1 SGHDT and CDR2 YYEEEE. Trimming took 6 bases from V and 3 from J; bases not matched to a gene: 10. CDR3 DNA: TGTGCCAGCACTACGGGATCGGGACTAACAGATACGCAGTATTTT. This encodes CASTTGSGLTDTQYF.

The V call is TRBV2, the J call TRBJ2-1, with D uncertain. CDR3 length: 12 residues. Trimming stripped 7 bases from V and 2 bases from J, with 6 bases between. Germline V gene sequence: CDR1 SNHLY, CDR2 FYNNEI. For the CDR3, the DNA is TGTGCCAGCAAACAGCCCTACAATGAGCAGTTCTTC. Protein: CASKQPYNEQFF.

A remark on this clonotype: This may be a read error, as it is one base from a much larger clone. The chain uses TRBV28 and TRBJ1-5; no clear D. This CDR3 spans 12 amino acids. Per the germline V gene, CDR1 is MDHEN and CDR2 is SYDVKM. CDR3 sequence (DNA): TGTGCCAGCAGTAGAAGCATTCAGCCCCAGCATTTT. It yields the protein CASSRSIQPQHF.

This clonotype turned up a few times. The V and J genes are TRBV5-8 and TRBJ1-2, with unresolved D. CDR1 is SGHTS, CDR2 YDEGEE, per germline. V shed 0 bases and J shed 4 bases, with 19 bases lying between them. There are 17 residues in the CDR3. CDR3 sequence reads: CASSLGGPIGLGYGYTF. As DNA, the CDR3 is TGTGCCAGCAGCTTGGGGGGTCCGATCGGGCTAGGCTATGGCTACACCTTC.

The chain carries TRBV12-3 or TRBV12-4 and TRBJ2-4, with D possibly matching TRBD2 (6 bases). V was clipped by 6 bases and J by 10 bases, with 13 bases between them. The CDR3 is 12 residues long. CDR3 in DNA: TGTGCCAGCAGGATTAGCGCGGGAATTCAGTACTTC. Translating it yields CASRISAGIQYF.

A few counts support this clonotype. This chain joins TRBV14 and TRBJ2-4, with 12 bases aligning to TRBD2. The germline V gene encodes CDR1 SGHDN and CDR2 FVKESK. V was pared by 0 bases and J by 12 bases, with 3 bases of the junction left unmatched. The CDR3 is 14 amino acids. The CDR3 region is CASSQELAGGPQYF. CDR3 DNA: TGTGCCAGCAGCCAAGAACTAGCGGGGGGCCCTCAGTACTTC.

This clonotype was found many times. V and J are TRBV12-3 or TRBV12-4 and TRBJ2-5; maybe TRBD2 (7 bases). V dropped 2 bases and J dropped 5 bases, with 15 bases sitting between them. The CDR3 totals 15 residues. CDR3 DNA sequence: TGTGCCAGCAGTTTAAGAGTTGAGGGGGGGGAGACCCAGTACTTC. The encoded protein is CASSLRVEGGETQYF.

Details on this clonotype: A much more abundant neighbour one base away suggests this may be a read error. V is TRBV6-1 and J is TRBJ1-2; 12 positions match TRBD1. The CDR3 is made up of 15 amino acids. The germline V gene has CDR1 MNHNS and CDR2 SASEGT. V was clipped by 6 bases and J by 3 bases; unmatched bases: 5. The CDR3 region is CASSPGTGGHYGYTF. CDR3 in DNA: TGTGCCAGCAGCCCCGGGACAGGGGGCCACTATGGCTACACCTTC.

Only a few counts were recorded for this clonotype. The V gene is TRBV9, the J gene TRBJ2-3; no definite D call. V was shortened by 0 bases and J by 2 bases, with 10 bases between the two germline ends. This CDR3 is built from 15 residues. The germline CDR1 and CDR2 sequences are SGDLS and YYNGEE. CDR3 DNA: TGTGCCAGCAGCGTAGGAATACAGACCACAGATACGCAGTATTTT. This translates into CASSVGIQTTDTQYF. The variable domain in full, with the rest retrieved from reference TRBV9 and TRBJ2-3, is DSGVTQTPKHLITATGQRVTLRCSPRSGDLSVYWYQQSLDQGLQFLIQYYNGEERAKGNILERFSAQQFPDLHSELNLSSLELGDSALYFCASSVGIQTTDTQYFGPGTRLTVL.

The rearrangement links TRBV7-2 to TRBJ2-7; D is unresolved. V dropped 1 base and J dropped 0 bases, with 10 bases sitting between them. CDR1 is SGHTA, CDR2 FQGNSA, per germline. The CDR3 extends over 15 amino acids. The CDR3 here is CTSSLGPWASYEQYF. The CDR3 nucleotides are TGTACCAGCAGCTTAGGCCCTTGGGCCTCCTACGAGCAGTACTTC.

This clonotype was seen repeatedly, ten times or more. V and J are TRBV11-2 and TRBJ2-1; TRBD2 aligns across 9 bases. Germline-derived CDR1 and CDR2 are SGHAT and FQNNGV. V dropped 4 bases and J dropped 8; count of bases not matched to a gene: 9. The CDR3 covers 15 residues. The CDR3 region has the DNA TGTGCCAGCAGCTCGGGCCCCTGGACTAGCGATGAGCAGTTCTTC. Translating gives CASSSGPWTSDEQFF.

This clonotype was counted between two and nine times. V usage is TRBV9 and J usage is TRBJ2-1; weak D call: TRBD2 (7 bases). Deletions cut 0 bases from V and 8 bases from J, with 15 bases between. The V gene's germline CDR1 is SGDLS and CDR2 YYNGEE. This CDR3 has 15 amino acids. The CDR3 protein is CASSVGGGGTDEQFF. CDR3 coding DNA: TGTGCCAGCAGCGTAGGGGGAGGGGGTACGGATGAGCAGTTCTTC.

This clonotype has ten or more counts. The gene calls are TRBV20-1 and TRBJ2-6; TRBD2 matches 12 bases. This CDR3 is 18 amino acids long. CDR1 is DFQATT, CDR2 SNEGSKA, per germline (reference sequence). After removal of 1 base from V and 4 bases from J, the junction contained 8 bases not matched to a gene. This CDR3 is CSARAGTSGLGGANVLTF. CDR3 bases: TGCAGTGCTAGAGCCGGGACTAGCGGGCTGGGGGGGGCCAACGTCCTGACTTTC.